This TCR beta chain originates from a study of technical replicates of blood from a handful of donors. Clones were read by immunoSEQ multiplex PCR, and TCRdb kept only the in-frame ones, dropping some. The sample lists about 81,000 clones, about 96% occurring once. Trimming removed 3 bases from V and 5 bases from J; junction bases left unmatched: 6. CDR1 is LNHDA, CDR2 SQIVND, per germline (reference sequence). The CDR3 loop spans 15 amino acids. Input material: T cells isolated from PBMCs. The sequence was obtained from a human donor in good health. The V and J genes are TRBV19 and TRBJ2-5; TRBD2 agrees at 10 bases. CDR3 residues: CASSILAGVAETQYF. Here the CDR3 DNA reads TGTGCCAGTAGTATCCTAGCGGGAGTGGCGGAGACCCAGTACTTC. Based on the CDR3 plus reference TRBV19 and TRBJ2-5, the full variable domain is DGGITQSPKYLFRKEGQNVTLSCEQNLNHDAMYWYRQDPGQGLRLIYYSQIVNDFQKGDIAEGYSVSREKKESFPLTVTSAQKNPTAFYLCASSILAGVAETQYFGPGTRLLVL.